This T cell receptor (beta chain) appears in the sequencing data of a study of human T cells and chemical hapten exposure. MiXCR was run by TCRdb on the RACE reads, yielding one entry per CDR3 protein. The sample shows about 140,000 distinct CDR3 sequences, 12% of them seen only once. This clonotype appeared many times. The antigen is undetermined. Study results and limitations: Expanded TCRs showed more large CDR3 clusters than pre-sensitization or healthy control sets.

The time point denotes: patch test 2, 6 weeks after DPC sensitization. Specified treatment: therapeutic diphenylcyclopropenone sensitization with weekly scalp DPC. Participating donors were patients with alopecia, aged 18 to 70 years, considered appropriate candidates for DPC. Extraction of total RNA was performed on unfractionated whole blood. CDR3 size: 13 residues. The germline gives CDR1 SGHDT, CDR2 YYEEEE. Trimming shortened V by 4 bases and J by 2 bases, and 8 bases separated the two germline ends. This clonotype was sampled from a woman aged 45-65 years with alopecia areata. Some clones in this sample may be carry-over from other donors' samples. The sequences come from whole blood, collected in connection with sensitization to the hapten diphenylcyclopropenone (DPC). The V and J genes are TRBV5-6 and TRBJ2-3; D tentatively fits TRBD1 or TRBD2 (5 bases each). CDR3 sequence (DNA): TGTGCCAGCAGCCGGGACCACACAGATACGCAGTATTTT. It translates to CASSRDHTDTQYF. Drawing the rest from reference TRBV5-6 and TRBJ2-3, the complete variable domain is DAGVTQSPTHLIKTRGQQVTLRCSPKSGHDTVSWYQQALGQGPQFIFQYYEEEERQRGNFPDRFSGHQFPNYSSELNVNALLLGDSALYLCASSRDHTDTQYFGPGTRLTVL.